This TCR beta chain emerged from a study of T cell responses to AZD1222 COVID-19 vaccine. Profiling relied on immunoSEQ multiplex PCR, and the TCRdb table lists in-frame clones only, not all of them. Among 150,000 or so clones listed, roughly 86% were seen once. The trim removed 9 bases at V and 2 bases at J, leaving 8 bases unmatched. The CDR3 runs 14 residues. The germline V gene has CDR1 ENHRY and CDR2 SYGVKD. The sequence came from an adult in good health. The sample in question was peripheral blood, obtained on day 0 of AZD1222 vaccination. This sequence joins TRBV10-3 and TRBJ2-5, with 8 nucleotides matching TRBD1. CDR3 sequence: CAIQRRQGQETQYF. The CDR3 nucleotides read TGTGCCATTCAGAGGAGACAGGGGCAAGAGACCCAGTACTTC.